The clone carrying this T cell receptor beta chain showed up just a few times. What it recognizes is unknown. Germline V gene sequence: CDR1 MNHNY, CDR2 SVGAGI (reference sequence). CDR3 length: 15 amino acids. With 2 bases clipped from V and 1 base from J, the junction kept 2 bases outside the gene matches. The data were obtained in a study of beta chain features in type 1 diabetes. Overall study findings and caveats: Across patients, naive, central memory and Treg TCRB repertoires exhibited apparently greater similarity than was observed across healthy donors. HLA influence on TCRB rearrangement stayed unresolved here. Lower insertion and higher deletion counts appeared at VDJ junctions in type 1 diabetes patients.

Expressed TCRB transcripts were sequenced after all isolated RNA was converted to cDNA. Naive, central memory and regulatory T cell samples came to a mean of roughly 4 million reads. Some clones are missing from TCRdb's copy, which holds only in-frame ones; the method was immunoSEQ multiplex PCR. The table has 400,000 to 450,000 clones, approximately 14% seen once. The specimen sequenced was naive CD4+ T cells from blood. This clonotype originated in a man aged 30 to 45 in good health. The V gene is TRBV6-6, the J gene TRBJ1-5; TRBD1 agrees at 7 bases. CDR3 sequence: CASSYVTGSNQPQHF. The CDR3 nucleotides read TGTGCCAGCAGTTACGTGACAGGGAGCAATCAGCCCCAGCATTTT.